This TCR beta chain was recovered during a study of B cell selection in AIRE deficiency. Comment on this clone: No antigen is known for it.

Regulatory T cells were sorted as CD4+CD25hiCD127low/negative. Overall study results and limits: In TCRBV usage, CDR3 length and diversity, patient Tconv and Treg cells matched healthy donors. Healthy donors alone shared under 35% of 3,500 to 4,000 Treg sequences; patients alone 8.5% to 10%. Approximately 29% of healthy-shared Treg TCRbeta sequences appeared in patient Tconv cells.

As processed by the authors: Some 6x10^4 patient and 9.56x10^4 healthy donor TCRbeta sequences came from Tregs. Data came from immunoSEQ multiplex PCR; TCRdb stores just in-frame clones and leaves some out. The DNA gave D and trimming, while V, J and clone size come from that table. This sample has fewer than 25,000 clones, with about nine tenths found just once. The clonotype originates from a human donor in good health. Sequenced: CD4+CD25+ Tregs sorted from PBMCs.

The CDR3 spells CASSLGSGRYEQYF. The CDR3 nucleotides read TGTGCCAGCAGCTTGGGTAGCGGCCGCTACGAGCAGTACTTC. The chain uses TRBV4-2 and TRBJ2-7; D is perhaps TRBD2 (6 bases). Trimming left V 5 bases short and J 3 bases short, with 14 bases between. Germline CDR1 reads LGHNA; CDR2 reads YNFKEQ. The CDR3 sequence is 14 residues long.